These 14 T cell receptor beta chains originate from one sample sequenced in a study of T cell clones after liver transplantation. TCRdb keeps only in-frame clones here, not all; method: immunoSEQ multiplex PCR. The sample gives about 70,000 clones, 75% to 90% of which show up once; 0.65% to 0.85% is in the top ten. This specimen was CD4+ T cells from blood, taken 12 months after liver transplant. The origin of the receptors is a human patient who received a liver transplant. Part of the T cells may come from the graft donor.

V usage is TRBV19 and J usage is TRBJ1-3; D is uncertain. The CDR3 is made up of 17 amino acids. Germline V gives CDR1 LNHDA, CDR2 SQIVND (reference sequence). Trimming took off 8 bases at V and 0 bases at J, with 20 bases between the two ends. The CDR3: CASAPLPDEYSGNTIYF. The CDR3 DNA reads as TGTGCCAGTGCCCCTCTGCCCGATGAATACTCTGGAAACACCATATATTTT.

This chain uses TRBV7-2 with TRBJ2-7; TRBD2 aligns across 9 bases. Germline trimming cut 1 base from V and 9 bases from J; bases unmatched to any gene: 13. This CDR3 comprises 16 residues. The germline V gene has CDR1 SGHTA and CDR2 FQGNSA. The DNA of the CDR3 is TGTGCCAGCAGCTTAGAGAGCCCCGCTAGCGGGGCAGGGCAGTACTTC. This sequence encodes CASSLESPASGAGQYF.

The chain joins TRBV7-9 to TRBJ2-3; D gene unclear. The CDR3 is 14 residues long. CDR1 is SEHNR, CDR2 FQNEAQ, per germline (reference sequence). V was shortened by 0 bases and J by 4 bases, with 8 bases between the two germline ends. CDR3: CASSLALAADTQYF. The CDR3 DNA reads TGTGCCAGCAGCTTAGCGTTGGCGGCAGATACGCAGTATTTT.

The rearrangement uses TRBV28 and TRBJ1-5; D uncertain. CDR3 size: 15 residues. Germline V gives CDR1 MDHEN, CDR2 SYDVKM. V lost 7 bases and J lost 2, with 15 bases in between. CDR3 loop: CASTPTSPGNQPQHF. DNA of the CDR3: TGTGCCAGCACTCCCACAAGCCCAGGCAATCAGCCCCAGCATTTT.

The rearrangement joins TRBV6-6 to TRBJ2-5, with 8 bases aligning to TRBD2. The V and J ends lost 2 bases and 4 bases, in that order; junction bases with no gene match: 9. The germline gives CDR1 MNHNY, CDR2 SVGAGI (reference sequence). CDR3 length: 16 residues. The CDR3 nucleotides read TGTGCCAGCAGTTACGTCGGGAGGGCCGGGGGAGAGACCCAGTACTTC. Translating it yields CASSYVGRAGGETQYF.

This chain uses TRBV27 with TRBJ2-3; either TRBD1 or TRBD2 may fit D (7 bases each). The CDR3 runs to 16 residues. V lost 3 bases and J lost 5, with 18 bases in between. Germline lookup yields CDR1 MNHEY and CDR2 SMNVEV (reference sequence). CDR3 sequence: CASSFEAGQWRDTQYF. The CDR3 coding sequence is TGTGCCAGCAGTTTTGAAGCGGGACAGTGGAGAGATACGCAGTATTTT.

This clone was seen a few times. CDR3 nucleotide sequence: TGCGCCAGCAGCTTAACGCAGGGATTCGGCACTGAAGCTTTCTTT. Translating gives CASSLTQGFGTEAFF. The J gene is TRBJ1-1, the V gene TRBV5-1, with D maybe TRBD1 (5 bases). The CDR3 loop spans 15 amino acids. Per the germline V gene, CDR1 is SGHRS and CDR2 is YFSETQ. The germline V and J ends were trimmed by 2 bases and 4 bases, with 15 bases remaining between them.

The chain combines TRBV28 with TRBJ2-5, with 7 bases lining up with TRBD2. Germline assignment: CDR1 MDHEN and CDR2 SYDVKM. J lost 5 bases, V lost 4 bases, and 10 bases had no gene match. There are 15 residues in the CDR3. CDR3 coding DNA: TGTGCCAGCAGTTCGGCTAGCGGCTTCAGGGAGACCCAGTACTTC. Protein: CASSSASGFRETQYF. Full variable domain (rest looked up from reference TRBV28 and TRBJ2-5): DVKVTQSSRYLVKRTGEKVFLECVQDMDHENMFWYRQDPGLGLRLIYFSYDVKMKEKGDIPEGYSVSREKKERFSLILESASTNQTSMYLCASSSASGFRETQYFGPGTRLLVL.

DNA for the CDR3: TGTGCCAGCAGCACCCCTAGACAGGGGAGGACTGAAGCTTTCTTT. Translated: CASSTPRQGRTEAFF. This rearrangement joins TRBV5-4 to TRBJ1-1; 8 bases fit TRBD1. With V trimmed by 4 bases and J by 5 bases, 10 bases remained unmatched. CDR3 length: 15 amino acids. CDR1 and CDR2 (germline): SGHNT, YYREEE (reference sequence). Drawing the rest from reference TRBV5-4 and TRBJ1-1, the complete variable domain is ETGVTQSPTHLIKTRGQQVTLRCSSQSGHNTVSWYQQALGQGPQFIFQYYREEENGRGNFPPRFSGLQFPNYSSELNVNALELDDSALYLCASSTPRQGRTEAFFGQGTRLTVV.

The chain combines TRBV9 with TRBJ1-2; a possible D gene is TRBD1 (5 bases). The V and J ends lost 1 base and 2 bases respectively, with 9 bases between them. CDR3 size: 14 residues. Germline values: CDR1 SGDLS, CDR2 YYNGEE. The DNA for the CDR3 is TGTGCCAGCAGCGTACAGGGAGGCAACTATGGCTACACCTTC. Protein product: CASSVQGGNYGYTF.

V usage is TRBV5-1 and J usage is TRBJ1-2; D ambiguous. Germline assignment: CDR1 SGHRS and CDR2 YFSETQ. V dropped 4 bases and J dropped 7 bases, with 11 bases sitting between them. The length of the CDR3 is 12 residues. CDR3: CASSPLSAGYTF. The CDR3 DNA is TGCGCCAGCAGCCCCCTGTCGGCTGGCTACACCTTC.

CDR3 region: CSVEDKGKPNTEAFF. In DNA, the CDR3 is TGCAGCGTTGAAGATAAGGGGAAGCCGAACACTGAAGCTTTCTTT. The chain links TRBV29-1 to TRBJ1-1; tentatively, D is TRBD1 (5 bases). V lost 0 bases and J 1 base, leaving 12 bases between the germline ends. Germline values: CDR1 SQVTM, CDR2 ANQGSEA. The CDR3 is made up of 15 amino acids.

V usage is TRBV7-2 and J usage is TRBJ1-5; D unresolved. V lost 1 base and J 4 bases, leaving 5 bases between the germline ends. CDR3 size: 13 residues. Germline CDR1 SGHTA, CDR2 FQGNSA. CDR3 nucleotide sequence: TGTGCCAGCAGCTTAGTAGGGAATCAGCCCCAGCATTTT. Encoded protein: CASSLVGNQPQHF.

The J gene is TRBJ1-2, the V gene TRBV7-9; D possibly corresponds to TRBD1 (6 bases). This CDR3 is built from 14 residues. Germline CDR1 SEHNR, CDR2 FQNEAQ (reference sequence). Trimming pared 1 base from V and 5 bases from J, leaving 11 bases between. CDR3 in DNA: TGTGCCAGCAGCTTAGGGGGGGCGAATTATGGCTACACCTTC. Its translation is CASSLGGANYGYTF.